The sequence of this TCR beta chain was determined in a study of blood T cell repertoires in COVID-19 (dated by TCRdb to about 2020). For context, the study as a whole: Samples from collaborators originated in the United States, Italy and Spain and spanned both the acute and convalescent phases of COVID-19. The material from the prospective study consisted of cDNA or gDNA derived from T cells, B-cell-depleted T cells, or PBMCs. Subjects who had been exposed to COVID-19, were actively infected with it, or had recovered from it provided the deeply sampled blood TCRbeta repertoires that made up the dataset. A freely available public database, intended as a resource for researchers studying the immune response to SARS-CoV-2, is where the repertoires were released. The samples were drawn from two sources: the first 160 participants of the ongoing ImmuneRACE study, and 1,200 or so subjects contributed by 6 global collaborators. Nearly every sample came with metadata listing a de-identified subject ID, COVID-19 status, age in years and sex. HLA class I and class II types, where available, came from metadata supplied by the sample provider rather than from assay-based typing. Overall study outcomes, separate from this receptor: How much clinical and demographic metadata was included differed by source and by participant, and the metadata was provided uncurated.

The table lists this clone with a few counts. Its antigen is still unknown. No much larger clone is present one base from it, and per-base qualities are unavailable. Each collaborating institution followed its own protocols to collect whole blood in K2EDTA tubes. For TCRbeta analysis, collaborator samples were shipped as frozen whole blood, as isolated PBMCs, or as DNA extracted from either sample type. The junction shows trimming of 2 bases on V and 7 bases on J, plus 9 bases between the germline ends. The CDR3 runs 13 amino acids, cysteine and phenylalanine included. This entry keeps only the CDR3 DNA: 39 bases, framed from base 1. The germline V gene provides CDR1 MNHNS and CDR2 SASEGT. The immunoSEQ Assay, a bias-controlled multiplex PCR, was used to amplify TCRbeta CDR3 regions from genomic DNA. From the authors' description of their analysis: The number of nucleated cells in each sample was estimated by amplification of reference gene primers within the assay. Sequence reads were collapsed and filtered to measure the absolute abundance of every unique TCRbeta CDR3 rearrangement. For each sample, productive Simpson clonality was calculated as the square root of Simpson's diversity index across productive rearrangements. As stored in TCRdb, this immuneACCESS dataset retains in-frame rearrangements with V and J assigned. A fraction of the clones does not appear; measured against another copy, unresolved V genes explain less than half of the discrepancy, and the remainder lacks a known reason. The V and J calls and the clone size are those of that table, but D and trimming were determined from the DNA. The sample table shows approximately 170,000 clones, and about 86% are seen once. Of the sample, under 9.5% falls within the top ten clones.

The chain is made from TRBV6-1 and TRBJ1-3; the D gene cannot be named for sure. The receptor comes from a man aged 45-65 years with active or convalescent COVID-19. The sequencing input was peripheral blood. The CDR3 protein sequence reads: CASSETIQNTIYF. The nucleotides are TGTGCCAGCAGTGAAACAATTCAGAACACCATATATTTT.